The rows below give T cell receptor beta chains drawn from one sample of a study of cytomegalovirus exposure and HLA in healthy donors. Only in-frame clones appear in the TCRdb table, and some are missing; sequencing was by immunoSEQ multiplex PCR. The profile shows approximately 240,000 clones, approximately 84% of them singletons. Sequenced sample: PBMCs. The receptors were sampled from a woman between 35 and 50 years old in good health and CMV-seronegative. Each CDR3 is given without its conserved first and last residue. Size values are once, few and many counts, or a class for expanded clones, and some rows have none.

clone_size j_call v_call cdr3_aa
NA TRBJ2-2 TRBV7-7 ASSLSGQGPNTGELF
NA TRBJ2-5 TRBV19 ASSIDGGVYQETQY
NA TRBJ2-1 TRBV2 ASSVLAGGPYNEQF
NA TRBJ1-2 TRBV4-2 ASSQEGIGTGIRYT
NA TRBJ2-7 TRBV6-5 ASSYSTTGFYEQY
once TRBJ1-1 TRBV4-3 ASSQDGIGQSPNTEAF
few TRBJ2-3 TRBV18 ASSPVKRNTDTQY
NA TRBJ2-1 TRBV28 ASSTRTSGTLEQF
NA TRBJ2-7 TRBV5-1 ASSAAQGPYEQY
NA NA TRBV27 ASSFEGRAYEQY
NA TRBJ1-6 TRBV10-2 ASSEYPYRQGKESPLH
NA TRBJ1-4 TRBV7-2 ASSLPSDEKLF
NA TRBJ1-2 TRBV28 ASSFRSTGTGYT
once TRBJ2-3 TRBV7-6 ASSLVVSGTDTQY
NA TRBJ2-3 TRBV5-4 ASSSGQGTDTQY
NA TRBJ1-4 TRBV7-9 ASSVGGNEKLF
NA TRBJ1-5 TRBV6-1 ASSERVRGSNQPQH
NA TRBJ2-5 TRBV7-9 ASTPRRLGGGQETQY
NA TRBJ2-1 TRBV7-3 ASSLIASEYNEQF
NA TRBJ1-2 TRBV9 ASSLTLQGVAGGYT
NA TRBJ1-1 TRBV20-1 SASNTEAF
NA TRBJ1-4 TRBV28 ASTSRAVGGEKLF
NA TRBJ2-7 TRBV30 AWATGDEQY
NA TRBJ1-1 TRBV18 ASSPPAGVTEAF
NA TRBJ2-5 TRBV7-2 ASSLGTRKETQY
NA TRBJ1-2 TRBV28 ASGENRVLYGYT
few TRBJ2-5 TRBV7-6 ASSLVASGGYQETQY
NA TRBJ1-2 TRBV2 ASSEVQGNYGYT
NA TRBJ2-7 TRBV2 ASSSWQEQY
NA TRBJ2-3 TRBV5-4 ASSFKGQGVADTQY
NA TRBJ1-1 TRBV6-1 ASLGFTEAF
NA TRBJ1-6 TRBV6-6 ASSYSETGRTAPLH
NA TRBJ2-2 TRBV10-3 AILHTGTGKGVTGELF
NA TRBJ1-3 TRBV7-3 ASSFSRQGRSGNTIY